This T cell receptor (beta chain) was sequenced in a study of vaccination and CD4 T cells after COVID-19. Study at large: Ranging from 14 to 241, the interval between dose two and post-vaccine sampling had a median of 72 days. Whole-study results and caveats: Relatively few convalescent patients were studied; early post-infection timepoints were not included.

The treatment here: approximately nine-day PBMC culture with coronavirus spike peptide pools or control peptides (ViraFEST assay). Cultured CD4+ T cell DNA was sequenced using the Oncomine TCR Beta short-read assay. MiXCR, run by TCRdb on the PCR reads, gives a single entry per CDR3 protein. The sample yields tens of thousands of distinct CDR3 sequences, roughly 45% seen once. The ends were cut back, 3 bases at V and 2 bases at J, with 14 bases in the middle. The CDR3 covers 15 residues. In germline, CDR1 is SGDLS, CDR2 YYNGEE. This clonotype turned up a few times. As yet, its antigen is unknown. Sequenced material: CD4+ T cells from blood, cultured in vitro. The gene calls are TRBV9 and TRBJ1-1; D possibly corresponds to TRBD1 (5 bases). This receptor was obtained from a human donor who had recovered from COVID-19. DNA for the CDR3: TGTGCCAGCAGCGCGACCTACCGGGGCAACACTGAAGCTTTCTTT. Translation gives CASSATYRGNTEAFF.